The source of this T cell receptor beta chain is a study of cytomegalovirus exposure and HLA in healthy donors. For the study at large: In terms of ancestry, the Caucasian-associated cluster contained around 79% of the 398 genotyped donors.

Trimming pared 6 bases from V and 1 base from J, leaving 13 bases between. The V gene's germline CDR1 is MNHEY and CDR2 SMNVEV (reference sequence). The CDR3 is 15 residues long. The PCR employed 60 Vbeta primers together with 13 Jbeta primers. Repertoires were generated with immunoSEQ multiplex PCR, while TCRdb's copy carries only in-frame clones and drops some. This sample yields 130,000 to 150,000 clones, of which around three quarters are seen a single time; around 6.8% belongs to the top ten. As concerns this clone: Antigen unknown.

Study outcomes and limitations: Across donors, sequencing depth was assumed by presence/absence analyses to be roughly uniform. As a later analysis showed, several of the most significant clusters appeared to be linked to common viral pathogens.

Sequencing was done on a sample of PBMCs. The TCR originated in a man aged 35-49 years in good health and CMV-seropositive. The chain has TRBV27 and TRBJ1-5; D may be TRBD1 (6 bases). The chain's CDR3 is CASRRGTQSNQPQHF. CDR3 nucleotides: TGTGCCAGCAGAAGGGGGACCCAAAGCAATCAGCCCCAGCATTTT.